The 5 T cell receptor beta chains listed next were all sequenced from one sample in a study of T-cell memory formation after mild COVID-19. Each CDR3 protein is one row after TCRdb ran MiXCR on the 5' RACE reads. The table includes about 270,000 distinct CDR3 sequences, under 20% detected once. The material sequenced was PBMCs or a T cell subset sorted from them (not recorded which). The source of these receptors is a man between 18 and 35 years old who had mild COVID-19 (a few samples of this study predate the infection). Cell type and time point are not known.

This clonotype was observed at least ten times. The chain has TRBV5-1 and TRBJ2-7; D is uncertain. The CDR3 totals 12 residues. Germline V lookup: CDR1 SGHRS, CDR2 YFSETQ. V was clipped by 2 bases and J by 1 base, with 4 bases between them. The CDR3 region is CASSLESYEQYF. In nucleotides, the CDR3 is TGCGCCAGCAGCTTAGAGTCCTACGAGCAGTACTTC.

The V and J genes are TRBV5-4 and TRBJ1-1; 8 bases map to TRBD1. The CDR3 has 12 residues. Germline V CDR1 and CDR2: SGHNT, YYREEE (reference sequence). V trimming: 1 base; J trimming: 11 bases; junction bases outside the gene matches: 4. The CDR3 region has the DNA TGTGCCAGCAGCTTGAACCGGGACAGGGCTTTCTTT. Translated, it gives CASSLNRDRAFF. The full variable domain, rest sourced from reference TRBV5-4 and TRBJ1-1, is ETGVTQSPTHLIKTRGQQVTLRCSSQSGHNTVSWYQQALGQGPQFIFQYYREEENGRGNFPPRFSGLQFPNYSSELNVNALELDDSALYLCASSLNRDRAFFGQGTRLTVV.

DNA of the CDR3: TGTGCCAGCAGCCAAGTGGAGGCAGAAGGTGAAAAACTGTTTTTT. Translation: CASSQVEAEGEKLFF. J is TRBJ1-4 and V is TRBV3-1; no clear D. Germline V lookup: CDR1 LGHDT, CDR2 YNNKEL (reference sequence). The CDR3 totals 15 residues. Trimming cost V 1 base and J 7 bases, with 13 bases left between them.

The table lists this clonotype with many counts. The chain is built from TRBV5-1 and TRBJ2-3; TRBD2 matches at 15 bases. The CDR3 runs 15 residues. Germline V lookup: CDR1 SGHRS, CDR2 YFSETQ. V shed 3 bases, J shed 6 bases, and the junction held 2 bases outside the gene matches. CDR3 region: CASSSGTSGGDTQYF. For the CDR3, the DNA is TGCGCCAGCAGCTCGGGGACTAGCGGGGGGGATACGCAGTATTTT.

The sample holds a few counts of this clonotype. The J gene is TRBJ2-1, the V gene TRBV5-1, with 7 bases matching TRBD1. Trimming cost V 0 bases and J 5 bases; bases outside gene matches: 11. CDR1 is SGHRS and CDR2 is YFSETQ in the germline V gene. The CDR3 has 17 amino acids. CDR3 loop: CASSLERGPPWDNEQFF. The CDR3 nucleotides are TGCGCCAGCAGCTTGGAGAGGGGGCCACCCTGGGACAATGAGCAGTTCTTC.